The 21 T cell receptor beta chains in this list originate from one sample, sequenced in a study of early T cells in non-severe SARS-CoV-2 infection. A single record per CDR3 protein comes from TCRdb applying MiXCR to the 5' RACE reads. The data contain some 58,000 distinct CDR3 sequences, about 11% of them singletons. The starting material was whole blood, obtained at baseline. These receptors were taken from an adult who was a healthcare worker with PCR-confirmed SARS-CoV-2 infection or an uninfected control (not recorded which).

The chain carries TRBV10-3 and TRBJ2-3; D gene uncertain. V shed 6 bases and J shed 4 bases, with 8 bases lying between them. This CDR3 has 12 amino acids. CDR1 is ENHRY, CDR2 SYGVKD, per germline. CDR3 in DNA: TGTGCCATCAGCTCGACCCCAGATACGCAGTATTTT. It codes for CAISSTPDTQYF.

This clonotype showed up just a few times. This chain uses TRBV18 with TRBJ2-2; 7 bases are shared with TRBD1. The trim removed 8 bases at V and 0 bases at J, leaving 0 bases unmatched. Germline CDR1 is KGHSH and CDR2 is LQKENI. CDR3 length equals 13 residues. The CDR3 nucleotides read TGTGCCAGCGACAGGGCGAACACCGGGGAGCTGTTTTTT. The encoded protein is CASDRANTGELFF.

This clonotype came up a few times. CDR3 bases: TGTGCCAGTAGTATCCCGACAGGGGGCATCGGTACGCAGTATTTT. Amino acids: CASSIPTGGIGTQYF. The rearrangement links TRBV19 to TRBJ2-3; 10 nucleotides line up with TRBD1. The CDR3 consists of 15 residues. Germline V gives CDR1 LNHDA, CDR2 SQIVND (reference sequence). With V trimmed by 3 bases and J by 8 bases, 8 bases remained unmatched.

This clonotype has ten or more counts. The chain combines TRBV20-1 with TRBJ2-7; no definite D call. Germline loops: CDR1 DFQATT, CDR2 SNEGSKA (reference sequence). The CDR3 extends over 11 amino acids. The V gene lost 6 bases and the J gene lost 10 bases, with 16 bases spanning the gap. CDR3 DNA sequence: TGCAGTGCCGCCGGGTCCTCTTACCAGTACTTC. It yields the protein CSAAGSSYQYF.

This clonotype has more than one count but fewer than ten. The chain has TRBV20-1 and TRBJ1-1; TRBD1 is a possible D gene (5 bases). V lost 3 bases and J 1 base, leaving 15 bases between the germline ends. The germline V gene has CDR1 DFQATT and CDR2 SNEGSKA (reference sequence). The CDR3 loop spans 15 amino acids. CDR3 DNA sequence: TGCAGTGCTAGCAAGGCAGGGAGACGGAACACTGAAGCTTTCTTT. It is translated as CSASKAGRRNTEAFF.

This sequence joins TRBV7-6 and TRBJ1-6, with D possibly TRBD1 on 5 matching bases. Germline V gene lookup returns CDR1 SGHVS and CDR2 FNYEAQ. The CDR3 sequence is 14 residues long. Between the trimmed V and J ends, which lost 5 bases and 7 bases, there was a span of 12 bases. The DNA of the CDR3 is TGTGCCAGCAGCGCTCAGGGAGGGAATTCACCCCTCCACTTT. Translation gives CASSAQGGNSPLHF.

This rearrangement joins TRBV7-9 to TRBJ2-7; the match to TRBD2 covers 7 bases. The germline CDR1 and CDR2 sequences are SEHNR and FQNEAQ (reference sequence). The CDR3 is 14 residues long. V trimming: 1 base; J trimming: 2 bases; junction bases outside the gene matches: 2. CDR3 bases: TGTGCCAGCAGCTTAGACGGGGGGACCTACGAGCAGTACTTC. Translating gives CASSLDGGTYEQYF.

The chain is built from TRBV6-2 or TRBV6-3 and TRBJ2-3; the match to TRBD1 covers 8 bases. Germline CDR1 reads MNHEY; CDR2 reads SVGEGT. The V gene end was trimmed by 2 bases and the J gene end by 2 bases; junction bases not matched to a gene: 3. The CDR3 is 15 amino acids. The CDR3 sequence: CASSYRDRPTDTQYF. CDR3 nucleotides: TGTGCCAGCAGTTACCGGGACAGGCCCACAGATACGCAGTATTTT.

This clonotype has just a few counts. The V gene is TRBV5-4, the J gene TRBJ1-2; 7 nucleotides match TRBD1. The length of the CDR3 is 15 residues. Germline assignment: CDR1 SGHNT and CDR2 YYREEE (reference sequence). V was pared by 1 base and J by 1 base, with 4 bases of the junction left unmatched. The CDR3 spells CASSLSTGNNYGYTF. CDR3 coding DNA: TGTGCCAGCAGCTTGTCGACAGGGAATAACTATGGCTACACCTTC. Combining the CDR3 with reference TRBV5-4 and TRBJ1-2 gives the whole variable domain ETGVTQSPTHLIKTRGQQVTLRCSSQSGHNTVSWYQQALGQGPQFIFQYYREEENGRGNFPPRFSGLQFPNYSSELNVNALELDDSALYLCASSLSTGNNYGYTFGSGTRLTVV.

The table lists this clonotype with a few counts. The chain is built from TRBV7-2 and TRBJ1-5; D unclear. Deletions cut 5 bases from V and 3 bases from J, with 11 bases between. Germline CDR1 and CDR2: SGHTA and FQGNSA. The CDR3 runs 14 residues. The CDR3 reads CASSQGRDNQPQHF. The CDR3 DNA follows: TGTGCCAGCAGCCAAGGGAGGGACAATCAGCCCCAGCATTTT.

This clonotype has a count of ten or more. V gene TRBV12-3 or TRBV12-4 combines with J gene TRBJ1-1, with 9 nucleotides matching TRBD1. The J segment lost 6 bases and the V segment lost 6 bases, leaving 5 bases of the junction unmatched. The CDR3 loop spans 13 amino acids. This chain's CDR3 is CASRGQGLAEAFF. CDR3 in DNA: TGTGCCAGCAGGGGACAGGGTTTGGCTGAAGCTTTCTTT.

In this sample, this clonotype turned up many times. The V call is TRBV7-2, the J call TRBJ2-1; maybe TRBD1 (5 bases). This CDR3 region has 15 residues. In germline, CDR1 is SGHTA, CDR2 FQGNSA. V was clipped by 1 base and J by 7 bases, with 14 bases between them. DNA for the CDR3: TGTGCCAGCAGCTTAGAAGTACAGGTAGGGAATGAGCAGTTCTTC. The encoded protein is CASSLEVQVGNEQFF.

This clonotype has only a few counts. The chain links TRBV2 to TRBJ2-1, with D perhaps matching TRBD1 (7 bases). CDR3 size: 14 residues. Trimming took 3 bases from V and 7 from J, leaving 13 bases between them. Germline-derived CDR1 and CDR2 are SNHLY and FYNNEI. Here the CDR3 DNA reads TGTGCCAGCAGTGATCAGGGGGGCCAGAATGAGCAGTTCTTC. It yields the protein CASSDQGGQNEQFF.

The CDR3 is CAWREPGTSDTDTQYF. In DNA form, the CDR3 reads TGTGCCTGGAGGGAACCCGGGACTAGCGACACAGATACGCAGTATTTT. The genes are TRBV30 and TRBJ2-3, with TRBD2 identical over 10 bases. The CDR3 runs 16 residues. Germline loops: CDR1 GTSNPN, CDR2 SVGIG (reference sequence). V dropped 3 bases and J dropped 2; count of bases not matched to a gene: 8.

The chain uses TRBV11-2 and TRBJ2-3; 9 positions match TRBD2. CDR3 size: 16 residues. Germline V gene data show CDR1 as SGHAT and CDR2 as FQNNGV. V lost 5 bases to trimming and J lost 5 bases; unmatched junction nucleotides: 11. This CDR3 is CASSGEEAGGRDTQYF. The CDR3 DNA reads TGTGCCAGCAGCGGAGAGGAAGCGGGAGGAAGAGATACGCAGTATTTT.

Ten or more counts support this clonotype. J is TRBJ1-2 and V is TRBV29-1, with D maybe TRBD1 (6 bases). The germline V and J ends were trimmed by 5 bases and 0 bases, with 16 bases remaining between them. The CDR3 covers 15 residues. From germline, CDR1 is SQVTM and CDR2 ANQGSEA. DNA of the CDR3: TGCAGCGTTAAGGGGGGAGGAATTGCTAACTATGGCTACACCTTC. It specifies CSVKGGGIANYGYTF. The variable domain in full, with the rest retrieved from reference TRBV29-1 and TRBJ1-2, is SAVISQKPSRDICQRGTSLTIQCQVDSQVTMMFWYRQQPGQSLTLIATANQGSEATYESGFVIDKFPISRPNLTFSTLTVSNMSPEDSSIYLCSVKGGGIANYGYTFGSGTRLTVV.

In this sample, this clonotype is medium-sized. The chain has TRBV4-1 and TRBJ1-4; TRBD1 might be the D (6 bases). V lost 1 base and J lost 8, with 20 bases in between. The CDR3 extends over 17 amino acids. CDR1 and CDR2 from the germline V gene are MGHRA and YSYEKL. CDR3 DNA sequence: TGCGCCAGCAGCCAAGGTCTACAGTTAGGGGGAAACGAAAAACTGTTTTTT. It translates to CASSQGLQLGGNEKLFF.

The chain employs TRBV29-1 and TRBJ2-4, with D perhaps given as TRBD1 or TRBD2 (6 bases each). The CDR3 spans 15 residues. Trimming took off 6 bases at V and 8 bases at J, with 23 bases between the two ends. CDR1 is SQVTM, CDR2 ANQGSEA, per germline. The CDR3 protein is CSVAFPGEAGDIQYF. CDR3 nucleotide sequence: TGCAGCGTCGCCTTTCCGGGGGAGGCAGGGGACATTCAGTACTTC.

V is TRBV7-3 and J is TRBJ1-1; D uncertain. Germline V gives CDR1 SGHTA, CDR2 FQGTGA. Trimming pared 4 bases from V and 4 bases from J, leaving 16 bases between. The CDR3 is 15 amino acids. CDR3 DNA: TGTGCCAGCAGCTCCCCCATTGTGGCCCGCACTGAAGCTTTCTTT. It specifies CASSSPIVARTEAFF.

This clonotype was observed a single time. The chain is built from TRBV12-3 or TRBV12-4 and TRBJ1-4, with D unresolved. Trimming stripped 3 bases from V and 4 bases from J, with 6 bases between. The CDR3 covers 13 residues. CDR3 loop: CASSFALNEKLFF. The CDR3 DNA reads TGTGCCAGCAGTTTTGCTCTTAATGAAAAACTGTTTTTT.

In this sample, this clonotype turned up a few times. This chain uses TRBV6-1 with TRBJ1-2, with D unresolved. Germline CDR1 and CDR2: MNHNS and SASEGT. Trimming removed 8 bases at V and 0 bases at J, with 7 bases between. The CDR3 spans 12 residues. For the CDR3, the DNA is TGTGCCAGCGTACATTCTAACTATGGCTACACCTTC. Translation: CASVHSNYGYTF.